The 25 T cell receptor beta chains below were found in one sample sequenced in a study of T cells after yellow fever vaccination. TCRdb analysed the 5' RACE reads with MiXCR anew, one entry per CDR3 protein. The sample lists some 250,000 distinct CDR3 sequences, 3.6% seen once, with over 15% in the top ten. The sample in question was PBMCs, obtained 15 days after the yellow fever booster vaccination. The source of these receptors is a man aged 18 to 30 who received the YFV17D yellow fever vaccine.

This clonotype has ten or more counts. The chain couples TRBV2 to TRBJ2-3; D is ambiguous. This CDR3 region has 14 residues. Trimming removed 7 bases from V and 2 bases from J, with 13 bases in between. Per the germline V gene, CDR1 is SNHLY and CDR2 is FYNNEI. Here the CDR3 reads CASTITSPTDTQYF. Written as DNA, the CDR3 is TGTGCCAGCACCATAACTTCTCCCACAGATACGCAGTATTTT. The full variable domain, rest sourced from reference TRBV2 and TRBJ2-3, is EPEVTQTPSHQVTQMGQEVILRCVPISNHLYFYWYRQILGQKVEFLVSFYNNEISEKSEIFDDQFSVERPDGSNFTLKIRSTKLEDSAMYFCASTITSPTDTQYFGPGTRLTVL.

This clonotype was counted at least ten times. The V gene is TRBV7-2, the J gene TRBJ2-5; possibly TRBD1 for D (6 bases). This CDR3 is 12 amino acids long. Trimming took 4 bases from V and 3 from J, leaving 6 bases between them. CDR1 is SGHTA, CDR2 FQGNSA, per germline. The CDR3 reads CASSYREETQYF. The CDR3 region has the DNA TGTGCCAGCAGCTACAGGGAAGAGACCCAGTACTTC.

This clonotype occurred many times. The CDR3 is CASSHSPSSSNYGYTF. The CDR3 DNA follows: TGCGCCAGCAGCCATTCCCCAAGTTCATCTAACTATGGCTACACCTTC. The rearrangement uses TRBV4-3 and TRBJ1-2; D not certain. The CDR3 extends over 16 amino acids. With 3 bases removed from V and 0 bases from J, the gap between germline ends came to 14 bases. The V gene's germline CDR1 is LGHNA and CDR2 YSLEER.

The chain employs TRBV7-9 and TRBJ1-2; D possibly corresponds to TRBD1 (5 bases). CDR1 is SEHNR, CDR2 FQNEAQ, per germline (reference sequence). The CDR3 sequence is 14 residues long. V lost 5 bases to trimming and J lost 7 bases, with 17 bases between them. This CDR3 is CASSRSRDLGGYTF. The DNA for the CDR3 is TGTGCCAGCAGCCGGTCCCGGGACCTGGGTGGCTACACCTTC.

This clonotype was observed many times. The chain recombines TRBV29-1 with TRBJ2-1; the match to TRBD2 covers 8 bases. CDR1 SQVTM and CDR2 ANQGSEA come from the germline V gene. Trimming at V came to 5 bases and at J to 3 bases, leaving 6 bases not matched to a gene. The CDR3 is 14 amino acids. The CDR3 loop is CSVQRRGVYNEQFF. As DNA, the CDR3 is TGCAGCGTTCAGAGGCGGGGGGTCTACAATGAGCAGTTCTTC.

This clonotype was observed at least ten times. This chain links TRBV7-8 with TRBJ2-1; D ambiguous. Germline CDR1 and CDR2: SGHVS and FQNEAQ. V lost 5 bases and J lost 5, with 16 bases in between. CDR3 length equals 15 residues. The CDR3: CASSAGVSGNNEQFF. CDR3 nucleotides: TGTGCCAGCAGCGCTGGCGTATCCGGAAACAATGAGCAGTTCTTC. Full variable domain (remainder filled in from reference TRBV7-8 and TRBJ2-1): GAGVSQSPRYKVAKRGQDVALRCDPISGHVSLFWYQQALGQGPEFLTYFQNEAQLDKSGLPSDRFFAERPEGSVSTLKIQRTQQEDSAVYLCASSAGVSGNNEQFFGPGTRLTVL.

Many counts were recorded for this clonotype. The V and J genes are TRBV20-1 and TRBJ2-3, with D possibly being TRBD1 (6 bases). The germline gives CDR1 DFQATT, CDR2 SNEGSKA (reference sequence). The CDR3 consists of 13 residues. The V and J ends lost 5 bases and 2 bases respectively, with 11 bases between them. The CDR3: CSAPTGNTDTQYF. The CDR3 bases are TGCAGTGCTCCGACAGGAAACACAGATACGCAGTATTTT.

This clonotype has a count of ten or more. V gene TRBV4-3 combines with J gene TRBJ2-1, with 8 bases fitting TRBD1. The germline V gene has CDR1 LGHNA and CDR2 YSLEER. CDR3 length equals 15 residues. V gave up 0 bases and J gave up 7 bases; unmatched junction bases: 5. CDR3 residues: CASSQEARGQNEQFF. CDR3 nucleotide sequence: TGCGCCAGCAGCCAAGAAGCCAGGGGGCAGAATGAGCAGTTCTTC.

This clonotype has ten or more counts. The V gene is TRBV6-1, the J gene TRBJ2-3; D not certain. Germline V gene lookup returns CDR1 MNHNS and CDR2 SASEGT. This CDR3 has 13 amino acids. The V end was cut by 2 bases, the J end by 4 bases, with 7 bases between. Written as DNA, the CDR3 is TGTGCCAGCAGTGAACAAGCTTCAGATACGCAGTATTTT. Protein: CASSEQASDTQYF.

In this sample, this clonotype turned up many times. This chain links TRBV2 with TRBJ2-7; no firm D call. Trimming pared 1 base from V and 11 bases from J, leaving 9 bases between. The CDR3 has 11 residues. Germline assignment: CDR1 SNHLY and CDR2 FYNNEI. CDR3 loop: CASSEGARKYV. DNA of the CDR3: TGTGCCAGCAGTGAAGGGGCGAGGAAGTACGTC.

This clonotype was recorded at least ten times. The chain employs TRBV7-9 and TRBJ2-1, with 10 bases that match TRBD2. The CDR3 extends over 19 amino acids. The J segment lost 8 bases and the V segment lost 6 bases, leaving 22 bases of the junction unmatched. Germline loops: CDR1 SEHNR, CDR2 FQNEAQ (reference sequence). The CDR3 spells CASSHQSISGSGGADEQFF. The CDR3 DNA follows: TGTGCCAGCAGTCACCAATCCATCTCGGGAAGCGGGGGGGCTGATGAGCAGTTCTTC. Full variable domain (remainder filled in from reference TRBV7-9 and TRBJ2-1): DTGVSQNPRHKITKRGQNVTFRCDPISEHNRLYWYRQTLGQGPEFLTYFQNEAQLEKSRLLSDRFSAERPKGSFSTLEIQRTEQGDSAMYLCASSHQSISGSGGADEQFFGPGTRLTVL.

This clonotype was found many times. The chain is built from TRBV7-9 and TRBJ2-5; perhaps D is TRBD1 or TRBD2 (5 bases each). This CDR3 has 15 amino acids. Trimming removed 4 bases from V and 6 bases from J, with 18 bases in between. Per germline, CDR1 SEHNR and CDR2 FQNEAQ (reference sequence). This CDR3 reads CASSSTGTPAKTQYF. DNA for the CDR3: TGTGCCAGCAGCTCCACCGGGACCCCAGCGAAGACCCAGTACTTC. Full variable domain (remainder filled in from reference TRBV7-9 and TRBJ2-5): DTGVSQNPRHKITKRGQNVTFRCDPISEHNRLYWYRQTLGQGPEFLTYFQNEAQLEKSRLLSDRFSAERPKGSFSTLEIQRTEQGDSAMYLCASSSTGTPAKTQYFGPGTRLLVL.

This clonotype was detected ten times or more. The chain uses TRBV5-8 and TRBJ2-6; no firm D call. Germline V gives CDR1 SGHTS, CDR2 YDEGEE. The length of the CDR3 is 15 residues. V lost 2 bases to trimming and J lost 0 bases, with 6 bases between them. CDR3 sequence reads: CASSFQTSGANVLTF. DNA of the CDR3: TGTGCCAGCAGCTTCCAAACCTCTGGGGCCAACGTCCTGACTTTC.

This clonotype was seen repeatedly, ten times or more. This chain links TRBV18 with TRBJ1-1, with 7 positions matching TRBD1. Looked up from germline, CDR1 is KGHSH and CDR2 is LQKENI. The CDR3 is made up of 13 amino acids. The ends lost 4 bases at V and 4 bases at J; junction bases unmatched: 3. CDR3 nucleotide sequence: TGTGCCAGCTCACAGGGGGCAAGCACTGAAGCTTTCTTT. This gives the protein CASSQGASTEAFF.

This clonotype was counted ten times or more. The chain is built from TRBV12-3 or TRBV12-4 and TRBJ2-1; weak D call: TRBD2 (6 bases). V was cut by 0 bases and J by 7 bases, with 10 bases left in between. CDR3 size: 14 residues. The CDR3 is CASSLARRANEQFF. The CDR3 DNA reads as TGTGCCAGCAGTTTAGCGCGGAGGGCTAATGAGCAGTTCTTC.

This clonotype was seen at least ten times. The chain couples TRBV6-2 or TRBV6-3 to TRBJ2-7; 8 bases fit TRBD1. Germline lookup yields CDR1 MNHEY and CDR2 SVGEGT. V gave up 9 bases and J gave up 6 bases; unmatched junction bases: 7. The CDR3 is 12 amino acids. The CDR3 reads CASKGQGVEQYF. The DNA for the CDR3 is TGTGCCAGTAAAGGACAGGGAGTCGAGCAGTACTTC.

In its sample, this clonotype was seen many times. CDR3 loop: CASSGDRGYGYTF. The CDR3 region has the DNA TGTGCCAGCAGCGGGGACAGGGGCTATGGCTACACCTTC. V usage is TRBV7-2 and J usage is TRBJ1-2; 10 bases align to TRBD1. This CDR3 comprises 13 residues. Per the germline V gene, CDR1 is SGHTA and CDR2 is FQGNSA. The V gene end was trimmed by 5 bases and the J gene end by 4 bases; junction bases not matched to a gene: 1.

This clonotype was seen at least ten times. The chain recombines TRBV7-9 with TRBJ2-4; D might be TRBD1 (6 bases). CDR3 length: 14 residues. With 4 bases removed from V and 8 bases from J, the gap between germline ends came to 15 bases. Germline assignment: CDR1 SEHNR and CDR2 FQNEAQ (reference sequence). CDR3 nucleotides: TGTGCCAGCAGCTCGAGCCGGGACATGGACATTCAGTACTTC. Translating it yields CASSSSRDMDIQYF.

This clonotype was found many times. This chain connects TRBV5-1 to TRBJ2-7, with D perhaps TRBD2 (7 bases). V lost 3 bases to trimming and J lost 2 bases, with 18 bases between them. This CDR3 is 16 amino acids long. Germline CDR1 SGHRS, CDR2 YFSETQ. The CDR3 sequence: CASSWASGGFAYEQYF. The CDR3, as DNA: TGCGCCAGCAGCTGGGCGTCGGGGGGCTTTGCCTACGAGCAGTACTTC.

This clonotype has at least ten counts. The DNA for the CDR3 is TGTGCCATCAGTGAGCGCTCGAACACCGGGGAGCTGTTTTTT. This encodes CAISERSNTGELFF. The rearrangement links TRBV10-3 to TRBJ2-2; D remains ambiguous. Trimming pared 2 bases from V and 0 bases from J, leaving 4 bases between. The V gene's germline CDR1 is ENHRY and CDR2 SYGVKD. The CDR3 extends over 14 amino acids.

This clonotype was picked up many times. The genes are TRBV7-9 and TRBJ2-1, with D possibly being TRBD2 (6 bases). The CDR3 consists of 15 residues. Per the germline V gene, CDR1 is SEHNR and CDR2 is FQNEAQ (reference sequence). V shed 3 bases and J shed 1 base, with 10 bases lying between them. The CDR3, as DNA: TGTGCCAGCAGCTTCCCCGGGGGATCCTACAATGAGCAGTTCTTC. Its protein is CASSFPGGSYNEQFF.

At least ten counts were recorded for this clonotype. This chain uses TRBV5-1 with TRBJ1-5; 7 bases map to TRBD1. The junction had 12 bases not matched to a gene; V was cut back by 5 bases and J by 7 bases. The germline gives CDR1 SGHRS, CDR2 YFSETQ. This CDR3 spans 15 amino acids. The CDR3 DNA reads TGCGCCAGCAGTTTGACAGGGATTCTAGGACAGCCCCAGCATTTT. It translates to CASSLTGILGQPQHF.

This clonotype was seen repeatedly, ten times or more. The chain is built from TRBV6-5 and TRBJ2-3; TRBD1 or TRBD2 may be the D gene (5 bases each). The V gene's germline CDR1 is MNHEY and CDR2 SVGAGI. The V end was cut by 6 bases, the J end by 0 bases, with 10 bases between. The CDR3 runs to 14 residues. CDR3 nucleotide sequence: TGTGCCAGCAGCCGGGGCAGGAGCACAGATACGCAGTATTTT. Translated, it gives CASSRGRSTDTQYF.

This clonotype was counted at least ten times. The CDR3: CSVVPSTDTQYF. CDR3 bases: TGCAGCGTTGTTCCGAGCACAGATACGCAGTATTTT. The rearrangement uses TRBV29-1 and TRBJ2-3; D unresolved. Between the trimmed V and J ends, which lost 4 bases and 0 bases, there was a span of 5 bases. The length of the CDR3 is 12 residues. Germline CDR1 reads SQVTM; CDR2 reads ANQGSEA.

This clonotype was seen at least ten times. The chain couples TRBV7-2 to TRBJ1-1; D is unresolved. The V end lost 3 bases, the J end lost 4 bases, and 6 bases lay between the germline ends. The CDR3 sequence is 12 residues long. Germline V gene data show CDR1 as SGHTA and CDR2 as FQGNSA. The CDR3 DNA reads TGTGCCAGCAGCTTCCTATCCACTGAAGCTTTCTTT. Translation gives CASSFLSTEAFF.